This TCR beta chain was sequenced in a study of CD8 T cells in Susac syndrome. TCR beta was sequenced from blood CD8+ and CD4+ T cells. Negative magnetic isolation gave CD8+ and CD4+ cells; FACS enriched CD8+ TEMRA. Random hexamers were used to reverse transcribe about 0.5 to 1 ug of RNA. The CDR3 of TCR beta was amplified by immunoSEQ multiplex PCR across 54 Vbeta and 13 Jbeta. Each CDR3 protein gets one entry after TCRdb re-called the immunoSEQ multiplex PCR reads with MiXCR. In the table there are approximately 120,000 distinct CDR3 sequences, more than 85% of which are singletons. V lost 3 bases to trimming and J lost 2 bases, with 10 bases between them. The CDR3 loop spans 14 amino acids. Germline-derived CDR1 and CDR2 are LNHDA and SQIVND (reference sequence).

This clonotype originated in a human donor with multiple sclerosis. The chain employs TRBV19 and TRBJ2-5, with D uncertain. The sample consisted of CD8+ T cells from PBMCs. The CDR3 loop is CASSIVLGQETQYF. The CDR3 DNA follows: TGTGCCAGTAGTATTGTCCTCGGACAAGAGACCCAGTACTTC. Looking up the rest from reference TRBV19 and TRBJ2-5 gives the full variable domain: DGGITQSPKYLFRKEGQNVTLSCEQNLNHDAMYWYRQDPGQGLRLIYYSQIVNDFQKGDIAEGYSVSREKKESFPLTVTSAQKNPTAFYLCASSIVLGQETQYFGPGTRLLVL.